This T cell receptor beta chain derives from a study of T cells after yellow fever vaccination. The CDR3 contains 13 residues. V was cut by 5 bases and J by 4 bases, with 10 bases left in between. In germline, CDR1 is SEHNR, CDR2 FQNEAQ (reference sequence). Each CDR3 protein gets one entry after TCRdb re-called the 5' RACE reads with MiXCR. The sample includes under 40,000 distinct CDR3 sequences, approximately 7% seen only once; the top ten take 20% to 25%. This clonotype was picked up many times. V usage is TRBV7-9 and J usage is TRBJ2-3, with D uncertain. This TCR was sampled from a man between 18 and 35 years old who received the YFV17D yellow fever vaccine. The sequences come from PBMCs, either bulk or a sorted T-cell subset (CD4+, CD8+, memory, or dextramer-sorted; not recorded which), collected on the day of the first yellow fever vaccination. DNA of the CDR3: TGTGCCAGCAGCCCCAGGACCGCAGATACGCAGTATTTT. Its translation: CASSPRTADTQYF.